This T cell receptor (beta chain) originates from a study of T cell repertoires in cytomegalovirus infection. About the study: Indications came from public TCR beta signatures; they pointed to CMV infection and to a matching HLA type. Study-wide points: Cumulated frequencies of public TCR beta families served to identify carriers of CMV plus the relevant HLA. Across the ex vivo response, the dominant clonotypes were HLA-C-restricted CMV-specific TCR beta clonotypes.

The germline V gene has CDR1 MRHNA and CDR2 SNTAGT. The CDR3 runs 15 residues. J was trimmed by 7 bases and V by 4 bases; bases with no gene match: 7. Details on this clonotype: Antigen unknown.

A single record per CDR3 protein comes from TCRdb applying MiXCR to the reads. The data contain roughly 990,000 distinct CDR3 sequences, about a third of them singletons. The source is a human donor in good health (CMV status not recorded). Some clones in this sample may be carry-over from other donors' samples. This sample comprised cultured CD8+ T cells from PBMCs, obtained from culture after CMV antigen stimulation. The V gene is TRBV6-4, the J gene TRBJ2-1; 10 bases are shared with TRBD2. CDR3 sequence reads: CASSVLAGVPNEQFF. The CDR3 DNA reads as TGTGCCAGCAGTGTCCTAGCGGGGGTACCTAATGAGCAGTTCTTC.